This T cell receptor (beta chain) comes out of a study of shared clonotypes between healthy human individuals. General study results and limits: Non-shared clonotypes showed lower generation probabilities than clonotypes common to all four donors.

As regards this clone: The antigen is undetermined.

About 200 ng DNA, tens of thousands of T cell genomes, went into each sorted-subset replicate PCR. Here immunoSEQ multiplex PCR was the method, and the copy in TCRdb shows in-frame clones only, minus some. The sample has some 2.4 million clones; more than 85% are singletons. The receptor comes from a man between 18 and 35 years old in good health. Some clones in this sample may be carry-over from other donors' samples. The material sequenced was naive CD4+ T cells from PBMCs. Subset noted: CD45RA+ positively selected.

CDR3 amino acids: CASSFPGRAIYEQYF. In nucleotides, the CDR3 is TGTGCCAGCAGCTTCCCCGGGAGGGCCATCTACGAGCAGTACTTC. The gene calls are TRBV11-2 and TRBJ2-7, with TRBD2 matching over 8 bases. Per germline, CDR1 SGHAT and CDR2 FQNNGV. Trimming took 3 bases from V and 3 from J; bases not matched to a gene: 7. The CDR3 sequence is 15 residues long.